This T cell receptor beta chain stems from a study of molecular identifiers for immune sequencing clone quantification. Whole-study results and caveats: Because of identical TCR molecules sharing a barcode, sizes of highly expanded clones could be underestimated.

On this clonotype: As yet, its antigen is unknown. The junction departs from the called germline gene at one end, perhaps through a read error.

CDR3 length: 15 amino acids. Germline assignment: CDR1 MDHEN and CDR2 SYDVKM. The authors sorted naive CD8 T cells as CD8+CD4-CCR7+CD45RA+. The use of previously described methods and listed TCR primers produced the bulk TCR libraries. Via MiXCR, TCRdb re-called the PCR reads, giving one row per CDR3 protein. The table has about 640,000 distinct CDR3 sequences, less than 20% seen once. Source material: naive CD8+ T cells from blood, with Jurkat cell RNA spiked in. Subset meaning: FACS-sorted CD8+CD4-CCR7+CD45RA+ naive T cells. V and J are TRBV28 and TRBJ2-3; D remains ambiguous. This receptor was taken from a human donor in good health. Some libraries in this study had Jurkat cell RNA spiked in. Here the CDR3 reads CASIQAKISTDMQYF. CDR3 nucleotide sequence: TGTGCCAGCATTCAAGCCAAAATCAGCACAGATATGCAGTATTTC.